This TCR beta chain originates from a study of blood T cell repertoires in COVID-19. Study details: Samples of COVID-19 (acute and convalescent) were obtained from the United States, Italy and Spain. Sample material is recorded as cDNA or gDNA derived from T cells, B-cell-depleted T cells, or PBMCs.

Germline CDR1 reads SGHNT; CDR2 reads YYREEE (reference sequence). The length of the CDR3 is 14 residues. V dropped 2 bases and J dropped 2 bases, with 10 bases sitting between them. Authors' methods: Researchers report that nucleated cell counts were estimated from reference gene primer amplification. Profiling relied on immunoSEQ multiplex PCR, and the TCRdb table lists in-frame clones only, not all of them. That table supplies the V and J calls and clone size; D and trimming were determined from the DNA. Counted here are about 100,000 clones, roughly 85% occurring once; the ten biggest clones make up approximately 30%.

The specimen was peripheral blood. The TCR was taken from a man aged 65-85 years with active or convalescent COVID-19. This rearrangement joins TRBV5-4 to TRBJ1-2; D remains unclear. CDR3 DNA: TGTGCCAGCAGCTTCCTCGGTCTAAACTATGGCTACACCTTC. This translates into CASSFLGLNYGYTF.